This is a list of T cell receptor beta chains from one sample in a study of post-analysis software for immune sequencing data. One entry per CDR3 protein, called by TCRdb with MiXCR from the PCR reads. The data contain about half a million distinct CDR3 sequences, nearly 45% of them singletons. Sequencing was carried out using blood. The source is a girl between 10 and 17 years old with multiple sclerosis. Both conserved end residues are part of each CDR3. Fields, in order: CDR3 DNA, CDR3 protein, CDR3 length, J gene, clone size, D gene, V gene. D genes are given only for firm matches. Size is stated for part of the rows, as once, few or many counts, or as a class when the clone is expanded.

TGTGCCAGCGGACTAGTTCCCTACGAGCAGTACTTC,CASGLVPYEQYF,12,TRBJ2-7,few,TRBD2,TRBV6-2/TRBV6-3
TGTGCCAGCAGCCCCCGAGGGGGGAGAGGCAATGAGCAGTTCTTC,CASSPRGGRGNEQFF,15,TRBJ2-1,NA,NA,TRBV7-9
TGTGCCAGCAGTCCCGGACAGGGGGCTTACAATGAGCAGTTCTTC,CASSPGQGAYNEQFF,15,TRBJ2-1,many,TRBD1,TRBV12-3/TRBV12-4
TGTGCCAGCAGCCGATTGGGCAGGGGGTTCCAGTACTTC,CASSRLGRGFQYF,13,TRBJ2-7,NA,TRBD1,TRBV28
TGCAGTGCTAGAGAACAGTACTCAAATGAGCAGTTCTTC,CSAREQYSNEQFF,13,TRBJ2-1,few,NA,TRBV20-1
TGTGCCAGCAGTTCAGGGGGCGGTGGGAAAAACATTCAGTACTTC,CASSSGGGGKNIQYF,15,TRBJ2-4,few,TRBD1,TRBV28
TGTGCCATGGGACAGGGGACAGATACGCAGTATTTT,CAMGQGTDTQYF,12,TRBJ2-3,NA,TRBD1,TRBV28
TGTGCCAGCAGCTTATTGGCTAGCGGGAGGTACGATGAGCAGTTCTTC,CASSLLASGRYDEQFF,16,TRBJ2-1,NA,TRBD2,TRBV11-2
TGCAGTGCTAGCCGCCCGACAGGGGGCAATCAGCCCCAGCATTTT,CSASRPTGGNQPQHF,15,TRBJ1-5,NA,TRBD1,TRBV20-1
TGCAGTGCTAGAGTCGGGATTCTTTGGAACAATGAGCAGTTCTTC,CSARVGILWNNEQFF,15,TRBJ2-1,few,NA,TRBV20-1
TGTGCCAGCGCCCGGACTAGCTCCTACGAGCAGTACTTC,CASARTSSYEQYF,13,TRBJ2-7,NA,TRBD2,TRBV27
TGCAGTGCCAGACTACTAGCGGGATATGACGAGCAGTACTTC,CSARLLAGYDEQYF,14,TRBJ2-7,few,TRBD2,TRBV20-1